This T cell receptor (beta chain) was profiled in a study of T cell responses to AZD1222 COVID-19 vaccine. This CDR3 is 15 amino acids long. Germline V gene lookup returns CDR1 LGHNA and CDR2 YSLEER. V was cut by 1 base and J by 8 bases, with 15 bases left in between. Here immunoSEQ multiplex PCR was the method, and the copy in TCRdb shows in-frame clones only, minus some. The sample shows 180,000 or so clones, 92% of them seen only once. The clonotype originates from an adult who received the AZD1222 COVID-19 vaccine. The J gene is TRBJ2-1, the V gene TRBV4-3, with D possibly matching TRBD2 (7 bases). The material sequenced was peripheral blood, taken 28 days after the second AZD1222 dose. The CDR3 reads CASSQGVGGRDEQFF. For the CDR3, the DNA is TGCGCCAGCAGCCAAGGGGTAGGGGGGAGGGATGAGCAGTTCTTC.